This TCR beta chain was sequenced for a study of immune evolution from preneoplasia to lung adenocarcinoma. Between the trimmed V and J ends, which lost 6 bases and 11 bases, there was a span of 11 bases. Germline V gives CDR1 SGHVS, CDR2 FQNEAQ. CDR3 length: 11 residues. As regards this clone: What it binds is not known.

Histologic diagnosis was independently verified by two lung pathologists. Profiled with immunoSEQ multiplex PCR; TCRdb holds only in-frame clones, not every one. The table shows over 12,000 clones, with 80% to 90% occurring only once. Study-wide results and limits: Top clone frequencies peaked in normal lung, apparently declining through invasive adenocarcinoma.

The specimen sequenced was FFPE minimally invasive lung adenocarcinoma tissue. The V and J genes are TRBV7-8 and TRBJ2-4, with D unclear. The sequence derives from an older person with lung adenocarcinoma. The CDR3 loop is CASSQTGVQYF. CDR3 DNA sequence: TGTGCCAGCAGTCAGACTGGAGTTCAGTACTTC.